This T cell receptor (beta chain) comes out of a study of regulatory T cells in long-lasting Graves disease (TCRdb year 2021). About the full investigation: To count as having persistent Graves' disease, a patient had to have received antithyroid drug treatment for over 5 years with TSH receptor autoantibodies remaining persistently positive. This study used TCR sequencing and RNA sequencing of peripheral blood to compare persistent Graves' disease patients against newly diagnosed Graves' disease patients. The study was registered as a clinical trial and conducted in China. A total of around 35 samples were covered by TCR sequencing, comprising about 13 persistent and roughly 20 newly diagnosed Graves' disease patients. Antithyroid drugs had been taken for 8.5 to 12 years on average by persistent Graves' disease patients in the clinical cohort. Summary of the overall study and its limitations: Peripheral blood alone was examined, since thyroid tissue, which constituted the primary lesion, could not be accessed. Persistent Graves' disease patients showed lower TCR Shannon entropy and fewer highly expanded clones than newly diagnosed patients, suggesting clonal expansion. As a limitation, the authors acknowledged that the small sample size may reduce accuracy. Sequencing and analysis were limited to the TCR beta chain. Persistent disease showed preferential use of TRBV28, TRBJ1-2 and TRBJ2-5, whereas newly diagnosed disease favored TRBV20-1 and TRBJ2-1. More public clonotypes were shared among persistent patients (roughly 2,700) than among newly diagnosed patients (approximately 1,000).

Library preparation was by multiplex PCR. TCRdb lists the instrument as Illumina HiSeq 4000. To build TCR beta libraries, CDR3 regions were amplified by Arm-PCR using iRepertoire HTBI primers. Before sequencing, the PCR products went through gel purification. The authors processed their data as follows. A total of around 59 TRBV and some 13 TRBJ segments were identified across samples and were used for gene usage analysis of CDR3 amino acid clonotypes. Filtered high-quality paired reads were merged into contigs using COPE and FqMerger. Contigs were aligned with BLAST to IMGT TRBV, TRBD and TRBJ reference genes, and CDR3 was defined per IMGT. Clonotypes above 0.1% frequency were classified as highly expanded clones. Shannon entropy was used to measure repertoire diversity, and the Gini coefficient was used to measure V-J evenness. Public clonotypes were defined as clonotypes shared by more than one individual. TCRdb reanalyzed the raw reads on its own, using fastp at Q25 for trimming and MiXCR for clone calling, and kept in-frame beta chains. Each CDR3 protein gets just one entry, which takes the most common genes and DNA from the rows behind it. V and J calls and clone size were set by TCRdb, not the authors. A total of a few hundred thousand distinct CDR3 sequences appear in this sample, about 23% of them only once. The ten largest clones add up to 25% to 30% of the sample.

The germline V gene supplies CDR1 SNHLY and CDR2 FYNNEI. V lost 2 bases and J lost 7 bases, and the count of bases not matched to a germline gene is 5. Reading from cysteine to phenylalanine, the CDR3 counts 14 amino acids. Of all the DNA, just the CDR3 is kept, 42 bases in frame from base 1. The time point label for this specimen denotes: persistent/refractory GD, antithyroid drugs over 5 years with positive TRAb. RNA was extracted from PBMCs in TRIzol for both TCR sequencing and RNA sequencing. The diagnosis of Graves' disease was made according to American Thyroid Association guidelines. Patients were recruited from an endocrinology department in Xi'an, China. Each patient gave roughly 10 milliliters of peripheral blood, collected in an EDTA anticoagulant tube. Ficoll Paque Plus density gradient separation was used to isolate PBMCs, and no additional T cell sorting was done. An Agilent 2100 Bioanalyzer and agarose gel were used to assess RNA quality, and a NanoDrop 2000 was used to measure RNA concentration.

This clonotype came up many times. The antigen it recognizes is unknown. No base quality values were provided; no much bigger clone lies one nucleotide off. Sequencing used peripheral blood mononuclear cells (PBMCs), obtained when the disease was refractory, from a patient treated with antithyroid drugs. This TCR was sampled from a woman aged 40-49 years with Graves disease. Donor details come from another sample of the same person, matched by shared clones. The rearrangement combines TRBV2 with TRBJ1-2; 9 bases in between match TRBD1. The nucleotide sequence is TGTGCCAGCAGTGAAACCGGGACAGGGAGTGGCTACACCTTC. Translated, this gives CASSETGTGSGYTF.